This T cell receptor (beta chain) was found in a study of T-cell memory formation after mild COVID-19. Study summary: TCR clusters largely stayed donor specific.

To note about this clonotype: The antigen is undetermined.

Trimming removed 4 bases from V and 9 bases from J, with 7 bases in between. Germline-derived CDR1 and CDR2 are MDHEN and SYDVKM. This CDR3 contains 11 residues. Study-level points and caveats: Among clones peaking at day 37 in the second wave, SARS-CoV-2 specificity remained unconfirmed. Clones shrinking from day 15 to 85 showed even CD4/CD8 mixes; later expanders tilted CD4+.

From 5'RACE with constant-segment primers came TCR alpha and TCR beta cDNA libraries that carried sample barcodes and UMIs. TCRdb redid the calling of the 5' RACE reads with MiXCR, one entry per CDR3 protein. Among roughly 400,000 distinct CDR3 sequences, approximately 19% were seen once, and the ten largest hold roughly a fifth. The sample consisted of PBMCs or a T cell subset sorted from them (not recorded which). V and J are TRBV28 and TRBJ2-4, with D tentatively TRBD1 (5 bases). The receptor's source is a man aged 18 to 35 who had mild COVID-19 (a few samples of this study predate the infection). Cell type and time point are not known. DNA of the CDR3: TGTGCCAGCAGTTCCAGGGCCATTCAGTACTTC. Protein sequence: CASSSRAIQYF.